Shown below are 18 T cell receptor beta chains from a single sample sequenced in a study of regulatory T cells in long-lasting Graves disease. Assembly of TCR beta libraries relied on iRepertoire HTBI primers together with Arm-PCR of CDR3 regions. TCRdb passed the multiplex PCR reads through MiXCR, listing each CDR3 protein once. Here the sample spans hundreds of thousands of distinct CDR3 sequences, around 15% being singletons. Time point specified: newly diagnosed GD, antithyroid drugs for less than 3 months. PBMC-extracted RNA yielded the TCR library. These sequences were also reported in another study, on T cells in Graves' hyperthyroidism and ophthalmopathy.

The sequencing here drew on peripheral blood mononuclear cells (PBMCs), taken at new diagnosis, from a patient treated with antithyroid drugs. The receptors originated from a woman under 40 with Graves disease.

A few counts support this clonotype. A read error may be the cause here, since a much bigger clone is one base away. CDR3 amino acids: CASSLVSRYNEQFF. CDR3 bases: TGTGCCAGCAGCTTAGTATCCCGGTACAATGAGCAGTTCTTC. The rearrangement links TRBV7-6 to TRBJ2-1; D is unresolved. From germline, CDR1 is SGHVS and CDR2 FNYEAQ. The CDR3 spans 14 residues. Trimming stripped 1 base from V and 4 bases from J, with 8 bases between.

This clonotype was seen more than once but under ten times. The CDR3 coding sequence is TGTGCCAGCAGTTTAACTAGCGGGAAGAGCTACGAGCAGTACTTC. This sequence encodes CASSLTSGKSYEQYF. The gene calls are TRBV12-3 or TRBV12-4 and TRBJ2-7, with TRBD2 identical over 10 bases. V lost 2 bases, J lost 3 bases, and 4 bases stayed unmatched. The CDR3 runs to 15 residues.

A note on this clonotype: Without the conserved terminal phenylalanine or tryptophan, this CDR3 likely stems from a read error. The chain recombines TRBV7-2 with TRBJ1-5, with a tentative D call TRBD1 (5 bases). Trimming pared 2 bases from V and 3 bases from J, leaving 8 bases between. The CDR3 covers 14 residues. CDR1 is SGHTA, CDR2 FQGNSA, per germline. CDR3 amino acids: CASSLIGVNQPQHL. CDR3 in DNA: TGTGCCAGCAGCTTAATAGGGGTCAATCAGCCCCAGCATCTT.

This clonotype was recorded at least ten times. The V gene is TRBV6-1, the J gene TRBJ1-2; D call uncertain. Germline CDR1 and CDR2: MNHNS and SASEGT. CDR3 size: 16 residues. The V end lost 5 bases, the J end lost 4 bases, and 20 bases lay between the germline ends. As DNA, the CDR3 is TGTGCCAGCAGTCAAGATCAACTAGCAGAACTCTATGGCTACACCTTC. This translates into CASSQDQLAELYGYTF.

This clonotype was detected only a few times. The CDR3 region is CSARSGTGEYQPQHF. For the CDR3, the DNA is TGCAGTGCTAGATCTGGGACAGGGGAATATCAGCCCCAGCATTTT. V is TRBV20-1 and J is TRBJ1-5; TRBD1 agrees at 10 bases. From germline, CDR1 is DFQATT and CDR2 SNEGSKA (reference sequence). This CDR3 region has 15 residues. V shed 2 bases, J shed 5 bases, and the junction held 6 bases outside the gene matches.

With regard to this clonotype: Just one base apart from a much larger clone, this may be a read error. The chain uses TRBV12-3 or TRBV12-4 and TRBJ1-2; 7 bases fit TRBD1. Trimming at V came to 7 bases and at J to 1 base, leaving 6 bases not matched to a gene. This CDR3 comprises 14 residues. CDR3 sequence reads: CASNSGTVNYGYTF. CDR3 in DNA: TGTGCCAGCAACTCCGGGACAGTTAACTATGGCTACACCTTC.

This clonotype came up once. This sequence joins TRBV10-2 and TRBJ2-3; D remains unclear. The CDR3 is 14 amino acids. The germline V gene encodes CDR1 WSHSY and CDR2 SAAADI. Trimming stripped 4 bases from V and 4 bases from J, with 12 bases between. DNA for the CDR3: TGCGCCAGCAGTGTCTTTTCTCCTGCAGATACGCAGTATTTT. Its protein product is CASSVFSPADTQYF.

This clonotype was found many times. The V gene is TRBV7-2, the J gene TRBJ2-1; weak D call: TRBD2 (6 bases). Germline lookup yields CDR1 SGHTA and CDR2 FQGNSA. V was clipped by 2 bases and J by 6 bases, with 23 bases between them. CDR3 length: 18 residues. CDR3 DNA: TGTGCCAGCAGCTTAATCACCCGAAGGAGGGCCTGGGGCAATGAGCAGTTCTTC. Protein: CASSLITRRRAWGNEQFF.

V gene TRBV29-1 combines with J gene TRBJ2-7, with unresolved D. This CDR3 has 15 residues. V was cut by 3 bases and J by 3 bases, with 18 bases left in between. The germline V gene has CDR1 SQVTM and CDR2 ANQGSEA. The CDR3 DNA sequence: TGCAGCGTTGAGTACTCGAGCACCCAAAACTACGAGCAGTACTTC. Amino acids: CSVEYSSTQNYEQYF.

This clonotype was detected only a few times. The chain is built from TRBV2 and TRBJ2-1; 12 nucleotides line up with TRBD2. Looked up from germline, CDR1 is SNHLY and CDR2 is FYNNEI. V was pared by 11 bases and J by 6 bases, with 11 bases of the junction left unmatched. CDR3 length: 15 amino acids. CDR3 region: CARESSGRAVNEQFF. The DNA of the CDR3 is TGTGCCCGAGAGTCTAGCGGGAGGGCCGTCAATGAGCAGTTCTTC.

This clonotype was recorded at least ten times. This chain joins TRBV30 and TRBJ1-2; no definite D call. V dropped 2 bases and J dropped 2 bases, with 9 bases sitting between them. This CDR3 is built from 13 residues. Germline values: CDR1 GTSNPN, CDR2 SVGIG (reference sequence). CDR3 region: CAWSLGINYGYTF. DNA of the CDR3: TGTGCCTGGAGTTTAGGGATAAACTATGGCTACACCTTC. Full variable domain (rest looked up from reference TRBV30 and TRBJ1-2): SQTIHQWPATLVQPVGSPLSLECTVEGTSNPNLYWYRQAAGRGLQLLFYSVGIGQISSEVPQNLSASRPQDRQFILSSKKLLLSDSGFYLCAWSLGINYGYTFGSGTRLTVV.

The genes are TRBV28 and TRBJ2-3, with TRBD2 matching over 8 bases. The germline CDR1 and CDR2 sequences are MDHEN and SYDVKM. V lost 5 bases and J lost 0; bases outside the gene matches: 10. The CDR3 totals 17 residues. The CDR3 spells CASSPYHGTSSTDTQYF. Written as DNA, the CDR3 is TGTGCCAGCAGTCCCTACCACGGGACTAGTAGCACAGATACGCAGTATTTT.

This chain connects TRBV6-1 to TRBJ2-1, with 11 bases aligning to TRBD1. CDR1 is MNHNS, CDR2 SASEGT, per germline. This CDR3 spans 15 amino acids. V gave up 6 bases and J gave up 6 bases; unmatched junction bases: 7. Written as DNA, the CDR3 is TGTGCCAGCAGATTGGACAGGGGGCCTTCCAATGAGCAGTTCTTC. Its translation: CASRLDRGPSNEQFF.

This clonotype has a handful of counts. V usage is TRBV7-8 and J usage is TRBJ1-3; maybe TRBD1 (6 bases). Germline V gene lookup returns CDR1 SGHVS and CDR2 FQNEAQ. The CDR3 totals 14 residues. Between the trimmed V and J ends, which lost 2 bases and 3 bases, there was a span of 8 bases. CDR3 nucleotides: TGTGCCAGCAGCTTACCAGGGGTTGGAAACACCATATATTTT. It encodes CASSLPGVGNTIYF.

The chain carries TRBV19 and TRBJ1-5, with unresolved D. Germline V gives CDR1 LNHDA, CDR2 SQIVND (reference sequence). V lost 6 bases to trimming and J lost 1 base, with 13 bases between them. The CDR3 spans 15 residues. The CDR3 reads CASSPWIESNQPQHF. CDR3 nucleotides: TGTGCCAGTAGCCCGTGGATAGAGAGCAATCAGCCCCAGCATTTT.

This clonotype was counted ten times or more. The V call is TRBV10-3, the J call TRBJ1-4; TRBD1 aligns across 9 bases. Trimming took 5 bases from V and 11 from J; bases not matched to a gene: 12. Germline CDR1 is ENHRY and CDR2 is SYGVKD. The CDR3 is 15 residues long. The CDR3 spells CAISSPRQGGQKLFF. The DNA for the CDR3 is TGTGCCATCAGTTCCCCCCGACAGGGGGGTCAGAAACTGTTTTTT.

This clonotype was counted between two and nine times. The gene calls are TRBV5-6 and TRBJ2-1; 9 bases match TRBD2. This CDR3 is 15 amino acids long. Germline CDR1 and CDR2: SGHDT and YYEEEE. The junction had 5 bases not matched to a gene; V was cut back by 1 base and J by 6 bases. The CDR3 region is CASSLMPSGINEQFF. The CDR3, as DNA: TGTGCCAGCAGCTTGATGCCTAGCGGGATCAATGAGCAGTTCTTC.

This clonotype has ten or more counts. V gene TRBV28 combines with J gene TRBJ1-2; TRBD1 matches at 7 bases. V lost 5 bases, J lost 4 bases, and 13 bases stayed unmatched. Germline loops: CDR1 MDHEN, CDR2 SYDVKM. This CDR3 spans 16 amino acids. The CDR3 sequence: CASSRRGGARPYGYTF. CDR3 DNA sequence: TGTGCCAGCAGTAGAAGAGGGGGCGCACGGCCCTATGGCTACACCTTC.